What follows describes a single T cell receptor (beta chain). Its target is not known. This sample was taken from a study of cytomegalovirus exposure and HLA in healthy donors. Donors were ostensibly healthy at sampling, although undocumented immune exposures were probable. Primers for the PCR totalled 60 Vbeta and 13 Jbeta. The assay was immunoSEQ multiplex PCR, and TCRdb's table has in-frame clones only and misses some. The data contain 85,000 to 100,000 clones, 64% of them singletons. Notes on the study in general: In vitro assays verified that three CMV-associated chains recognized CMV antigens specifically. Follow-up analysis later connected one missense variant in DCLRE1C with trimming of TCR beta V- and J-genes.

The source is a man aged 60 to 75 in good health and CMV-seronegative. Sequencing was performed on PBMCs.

The CDR3: CASSSGGRGYEQYF. The CDR3 region has the DNA TGTGCCAGCTCATCAGGGGGCCGGGGGTACGAGCAGTACTTC. This chain connects TRBV6-5 to TRBJ2-7; 8 bases line up with TRBD1. This CDR3 contains 14 residues. V was clipped by 8 bases and J by 4 bases; unmatched bases: 10. Germline CDR1 MNHEY, CDR2 SVGAGI.